Sequencing of this T cell receptor beta chain was carried out in a study of T cell repertoires in cytomegalovirus infection. On the study more broadly: Indications of both CMV infection and matching HLA type were provided by public TCR beta signatures.

General study points: Summed frequency of public TCR beta families distinguished CMV carriers with the relevant HLA. Ex vivo, HLA-C-restricted CMV-specific TCR beta clonotypes prevailed over the rest of the response.

TCRdb re-called the reads with MiXCR, one entry per CDR3 protein. The sample consists of about 100,000 distinct CDR3 sequences, 15% to 20% of them appearing once. This clonotype was picked up many times. What it binds is not known. The TCR comes from a human donor in good health (CMV status not recorded). Some clones in this sample may be carry-over from other donors' samples. Sequencing was done on a sample of PBMCs.

In nucleotides, the CDR3 is TGTGCCAGTAGTATGGATCCCCCAGGGGGCTACACTGAAGCTTTCTTT. Its protein product is CASSMDPPGGYTEAFF. The chain employs TRBV19 and TRBJ1-1; 8 bases fit TRBD1. There are 16 residues in the CDR3. Unmatched junction bases numbered 9, after V lost 3 bases and J lost 3 bases. Germline CDR1 reads LNHDA; CDR2 reads SQIVND (reference sequence).